The 14 T cell receptor beta chains below come from one sample, sequenced in a study of T-cell memory formation after mild COVID-19. TCRdb re-analysed the 5' RACE reads in MiXCR, keeping a single row per CDR3 protein. This table has around 250,000 distinct CDR3 sequences, 15% to 20% appearing once. Specimen: PBMCs or a T cell subset sorted from them (not recorded which). The receptors come from a man aged 18 to 30 who had mild COVID-19 (a few samples of this study predate the infection). Cell type and time point are not known.

The rearrangement joins TRBV4-3 to TRBJ2-5, with 9 bases matching TRBD2. Germline CDR1 and CDR2: LGHNA and YSLEER. Trimming at V came to 1 base and at J to 4 bases, leaving 7 bases not matched to a gene. The CDR3 is made up of 16 amino acids. Here the CDR3 reads CASSQGGLAGIETQYF. In nucleotides, the CDR3 is TGCGCCAGCAGCCAAGGAGGCCTAGCGGGGATAGAGACCCAGTACTTC.

V is TRBV10-3 and J is TRBJ2-3, with a tentative D call TRBD2 (6 bases). CDR1 and CDR2 from the germline V gene are ENHRY and SYGVKD. CDR3 size: 14 residues. V gave up 2 bases and J gave up 2 bases, with 8 bases separating them. The CDR3 is CAISERESTDTQYF. CDR3 nucleotides: TGTGCCATCAGTGAGCGGGAGTCCACAGATACGCAGTATTTT.

The chain uses TRBV5-1 and TRBJ1-4; TRBD1 aligns across 9 bases. The CDR3 consists of 19 residues. In germline, CDR1 is SGHRS, CDR2 YFSETQ. Trimming removed 9 bases from V and 0 bases from J; junction bases left unmatched: 18. The CDR3 sequence is CAIDGGRDRDLSTNEKLFF. The CDR3 DNA reads as TGCGCCATCGACGGCGGACGGGACAGGGATCTCTCAACTAATGAAAAACTGTTTTTT.

A few counts support this clonotype. The chain carries TRBV11-2 and TRBJ1-2; D gene ambiguous. Germline CDR1 and CDR2: SGHAT and FQNNGV. The V gene lost 3 bases and the J gene lost 6 bases, with 11 bases spanning the gap. This CDR3 contains 13 residues. CDR3 bases: TGTGCCAGCAGCTTGGCGGGGATCCATGGCTACACCTTC. This encodes CASSLAGIHGYTF.

This clonotype was counted a few times. The rearrangement uses TRBV5-1 and TRBJ2-5, with D unclear. Trimming cost V 4 bases and J 1 base, with 14 bases left between them. Per germline, CDR1 SGHRS and CDR2 YFSETQ. CDR3 length: 15 amino acids. Here the CDR3 DNA reads TGCGCCAGCAGCCGACATGAGACACCCCAAGAGACCCAGTACTTC. Translation: CASSRHETPQETQYF.

The genes are TRBV7-9 and TRBJ1-5; D gene uncertain. Germline CDR1 is SEHNR and CDR2 is FQNEAQ (reference sequence). Trimming removed 1 base from V and 3 bases from J, with 10 bases in between. CDR3 length: 15 amino acids. CDR3 bases: TGTGCCAGCAGCTTAGGACCGGGGTTCAATCAGCCCCAGCATTTT. Its translation: CASSLGPGFNQPQHF.

This chain joins TRBV6-2 or TRBV6-3 and TRBJ1-5; D not certain. Germline V gene lookup returns CDR1 MNHEY and CDR2 SVGEGT. V was cut by 2 bases and J by 4 bases, with 9 bases left in between. There are 14 residues in the CDR3. For the CDR3, the DNA is TGTGCCAGCAGTTACAGGGTTCGGAATCAGCCCCAGCATTTT. This encodes CASSYRVRNQPQHF.

The V gene is TRBV6-6, the J gene TRBJ2-7, with 7 bases lining up with TRBD2. This CDR3 has 15 amino acids. Germline V gene sequence: CDR1 MNHNY, CDR2 SVGAGI (reference sequence). V lost 4 bases and J lost 2; bases outside the gene matches: 8. The CDR3 protein is CASSSEGAGPYEQYF. CDR3 sequence (DNA): TGTGCCAGCAGTTCCGAGGGAGCGGGGCCCTACGAGCAGTACTTC.

This chain links TRBV9 with TRBJ2-3; D is unclear. CDR1 and CDR2 from the germline V gene are SGDLS and YYNGEE. Trimming stripped 0 bases from V and 1 base from J, with 6 bases between. The CDR3 runs to 14 residues. The CDR3 DNA reads as TGTGCCAGCAGCGTAGTTCCCCGCACAGATACGCAGTATTTT. This encodes CASSVVPRTDTQYF. Using reference TRBV9 and TRBJ2-3 for the parts outside the CDR3, the full variable domain is DSGVTQTPKHLITATGQRVTLRCSPRSGDLSVYWYQQSLDQGLQFLIQYYNGEERAKGNILERFSAQQFPDLHSELNLSSLELGDSALYFCASSVVPRTDTQYFGPGTRLTVL.

The gene calls are TRBV7-9 and TRBJ2-7; 7 bases align to TRBD1. This CDR3 comprises 15 residues. Germline values: CDR1 SEHNR, CDR2 FQNEAQ (reference sequence). V gave up 3 bases and J gave up 2 bases; unmatched junction bases: 7. The CDR3 sequence: CASSLTTGVPYEQYF. CDR3 sequence (DNA): TGTGCCAGCAGCTTGACAACAGGGGTCCCCTACGAGCAGTACTTC.

The V gene is TRBV27, the J gene TRBJ2-7, with D possibly being TRBD2 (6 bases). Germline V gives CDR1 MNHEY, CDR2 SMNVEV (reference sequence). The V end was cut by 5 bases, the J end by 0 bases, with 11 bases between. The CDR3 length is 14 residues. The DNA of the CDR3 is TGTGCCAGCAGTGGCGGGGCTCACTCCTACGAGCAGTACGTC. It yields the protein CASSGGAHSYEQYV.

This clonotype came up many times. This chain links TRBV7-2 with TRBJ1-6; D unresolved. Germline V CDR1 and CDR2: SGHTA, FQGNSA. Between the trimmed V and J ends, which lost 4 bases and 8 bases, there was a span of 12 bases. This CDR3 has 14 residues. The CDR3 protein is CASSSQAGDSPLHF. The CDR3, as DNA: TGTGCCAGCAGCTCCCAGGCCGGGGATTCACCCCTCCACTTT.

The sample holds many counts of this clonotype. The chain employs TRBV7-8 and TRBJ2-2; D is unresolved. Germline V gene lookup returns CDR1 SGHVS and CDR2 FQNEAQ. The CDR3 contains 10 residues. The ends were cut back, 8 bases at V and 4 bases at J, with 2 bases in the middle. This chain's CDR3 is CASGTGELFF. CDR3 sequence (DNA): TGTGCCAGCGGCACCGGGGAGCTGTTTTTT.

This clonotype was counted a few times. The chain has TRBV4-3 and TRBJ1-1; TRBD1 is a possible D gene (5 bases). Germline V gives CDR1 LGHNA, CDR2 YSLEER. The V gene lost 1 base and the J gene lost 2 bases, with 11 bases spanning the gap. The CDR3 length is 15 residues. CDR3 sequence reads: CASSQGLGVNTEAFF. DNA for the CDR3: TGCGCCAGCAGCCAAGGTTTGGGGGTTAACACTGAAGCTTTCTTT.